The clone carrying this T cell receptor (beta chain) was seen at least ten times. Its antigen remains unknown. This entry is derived from a study of CD8 T cells in ankylosing spondylitis. The V end lost 4 bases, the J end lost 3 bases, and 10 bases lay between the germline ends. CDR1 is DFQATT, CDR2 SNEGSKA, per germline (reference sequence). There are 13 residues in the CDR3. Scientists made TCR beta libraries using quantitative 5'-RACE with molecular barcodes. From the 5' RACE reads, TCRdb called clonotypes with MiXCR, one entry per CDR3 protein. The sample has 120,000 or so distinct CDR3 sequences, approximately 13% seen once. General study findings and limits: Reportedly, matched ankylosing spondylitis synovial fluid was significantly enriched for disease-linked clones. Prior work had noted some motif variants in reactive arthritis blood and synovial fluid.

The sequenced sample was blood, either unsorted or a sorted T cell fraction (not recorded which). The rearrangement uses TRBV20-1 and TRBJ1-5; the D gene is possibly TRBD1 (5 bases). The sequence was collected from a female donor with ankylosing spondylitis or in good health (not recorded which). The chain's CDR3 is CSANGGINQPQHF. As DNA, the CDR3 is TGCAGTGCTAACGGGGGGATCAATCAGCCCCAGCATTTT.